These 4 T cell receptor beta chains came from one sample sequenced in a study of blood T cell repertoires in COVID-19. The data were produced by immunoSEQ multiplex PCR, yet TCRdb's version contains in-frame clones alone and is incomplete. The sample lists 250,000 or so clones; around 90% were seen once. The sequenced sample consisted of PBMCs or T cells enriched from blood (not recorded which). Receptor source: a man in his forties who had been exposed to COVID-19.

The V call is TRBV27, the J call TRBJ2-3; D might be TRBD1 (7 bases). The V end was cut by 5 bases, the J end by 0 bases, with 9 bases between. Germline V CDR1 and CDR2: MNHEY, SMNVEV (reference sequence). The length of the CDR3 is 14 residues. CDR3 amino acids: CASSAGQSTDTQYF. CDR3 DNA sequence: TGTGCCAGCAGTGCGGGACAGAGCACAGATACGCAGTATTTT.

The rearrangement links TRBV28 to TRBJ1-2; D gene ambiguous. Germline V gene sequence: CDR1 MDHEN, CDR2 SYDVKM. The CDR3 loop spans 13 amino acids. V lost 7 bases and J lost 4, with 13 bases in between. CDR3: CASKPPGVYGYTF. DNA for the CDR3: TGTGCCAGCAAACCACCCGGGGTCTATGGCTACACCTTC.

V and J are TRBV27 and TRBJ2-7; 8 bases are a match to TRBD2. CDR3 length: 18 residues. The germline V gene has CDR1 MNHEY and CDR2 SMNVEV (reference sequence). V lost 1 base to trimming and J lost 2 bases; unmatched junction nucleotides: 13. The CDR3 region has the DNA TGTGCCAGCAGTTTATACGCCAGCGGGGGCAACGGCCCCTACGAGCAGTACTTC. Translating it yields CASSLYASGGNGPYEQYF.

This chain uses TRBV19 with TRBJ2-4; 11 positions agree with TRBD1. The CDR3 extends over 15 amino acids. Germline CDR1 LNHDA, CDR2 SQIVND (reference sequence). Unmatched junction bases numbered 7, after V lost 6 bases and J lost 6 bases. The CDR3: CASSPRDRGSNIQYF. CDR3 DNA sequence: TGTGCCAGTAGCCCCCGGGACAGGGGGTCAAACATTCAGTACTTC.